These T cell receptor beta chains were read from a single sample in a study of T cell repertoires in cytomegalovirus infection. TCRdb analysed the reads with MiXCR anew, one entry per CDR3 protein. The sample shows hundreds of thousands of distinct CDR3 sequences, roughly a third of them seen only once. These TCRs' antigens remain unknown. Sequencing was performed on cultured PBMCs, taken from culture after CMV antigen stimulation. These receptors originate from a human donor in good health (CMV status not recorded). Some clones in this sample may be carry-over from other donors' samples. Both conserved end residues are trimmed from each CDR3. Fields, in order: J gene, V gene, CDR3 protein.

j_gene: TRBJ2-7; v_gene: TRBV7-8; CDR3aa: ASSFPSSYEQY
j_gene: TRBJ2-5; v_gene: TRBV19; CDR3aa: ASSSREGTQY
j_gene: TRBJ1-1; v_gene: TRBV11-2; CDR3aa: ASSASLYGGTEAF
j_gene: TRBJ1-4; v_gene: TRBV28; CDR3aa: ASSFVPRNEKLF
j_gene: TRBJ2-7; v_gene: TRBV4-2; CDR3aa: ASSQDRLDWNEQY
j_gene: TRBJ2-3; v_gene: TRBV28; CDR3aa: ASIPRLAGDTQY
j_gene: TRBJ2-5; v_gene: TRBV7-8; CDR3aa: ASSLVRSLAGGETQY
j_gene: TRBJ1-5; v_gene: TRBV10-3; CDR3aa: AISVGKGNQPQH
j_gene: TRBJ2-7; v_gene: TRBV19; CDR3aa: ATGGPGDYEQY
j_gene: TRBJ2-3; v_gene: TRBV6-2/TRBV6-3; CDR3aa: ASSYGPAPSTDTQY
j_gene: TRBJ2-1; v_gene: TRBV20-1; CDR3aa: SAAGTSGGFYNEQF
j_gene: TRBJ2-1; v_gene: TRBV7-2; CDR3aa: ATTTESSYNEQF
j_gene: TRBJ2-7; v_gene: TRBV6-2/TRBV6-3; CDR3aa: ASNTTPGSGGPEQY
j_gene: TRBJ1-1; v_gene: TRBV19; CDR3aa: ASSITLYAEAF
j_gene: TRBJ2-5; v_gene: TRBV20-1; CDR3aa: SARDQGNPSETQY
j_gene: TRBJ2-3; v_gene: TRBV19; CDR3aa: ASPRDRESTDTQY
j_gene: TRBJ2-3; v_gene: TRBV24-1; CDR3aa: ATRAPGEPDTQY
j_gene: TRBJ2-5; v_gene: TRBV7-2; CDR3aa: ASSPSHSETQY
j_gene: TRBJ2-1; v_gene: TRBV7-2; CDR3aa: ASRWGLAGDEQF
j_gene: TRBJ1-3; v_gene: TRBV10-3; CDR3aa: ATVGISGNTIY
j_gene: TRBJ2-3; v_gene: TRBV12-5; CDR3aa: ASGFGGDTQY
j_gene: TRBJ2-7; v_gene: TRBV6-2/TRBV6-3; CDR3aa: ASTRGRQGSEQY
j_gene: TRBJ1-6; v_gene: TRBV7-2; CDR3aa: ASSLGTGVSPLH
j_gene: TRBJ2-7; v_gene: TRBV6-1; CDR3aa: ASSALRQGSYEQY
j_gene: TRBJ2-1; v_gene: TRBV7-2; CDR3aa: ASSSGLAVYNEQF
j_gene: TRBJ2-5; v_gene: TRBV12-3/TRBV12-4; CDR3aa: ASSASGTSGGETQY
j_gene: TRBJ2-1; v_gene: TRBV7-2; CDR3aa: ASSRSGLAYNEQF
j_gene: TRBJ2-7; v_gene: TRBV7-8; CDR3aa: ASSLTSGRYRGEQY
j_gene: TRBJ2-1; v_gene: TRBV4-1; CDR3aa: ASSDTSGGQNEQF
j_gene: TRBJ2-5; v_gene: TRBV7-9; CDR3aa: ASSGHPGQETQY
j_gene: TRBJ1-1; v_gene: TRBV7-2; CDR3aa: ASSLGPENTEAF
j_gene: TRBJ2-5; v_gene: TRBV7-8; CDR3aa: ASSLLAGSMETQY
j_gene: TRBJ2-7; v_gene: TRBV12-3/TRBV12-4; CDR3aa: ASSLFGTSGNEQY
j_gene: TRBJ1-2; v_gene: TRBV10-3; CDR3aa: AISSPNYGYT
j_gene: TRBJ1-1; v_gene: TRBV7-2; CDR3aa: ASSQRRMNTEAF
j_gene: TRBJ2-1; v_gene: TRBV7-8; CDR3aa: ASSSGLRQF
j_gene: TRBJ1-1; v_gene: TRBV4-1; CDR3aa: ASSQETGTDEAF
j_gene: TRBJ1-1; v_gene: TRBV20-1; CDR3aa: SATSDSPNTEAF
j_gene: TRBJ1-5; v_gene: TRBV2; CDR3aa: ASSALTGSANQPQH
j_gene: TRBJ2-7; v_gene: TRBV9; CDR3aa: ASSHGTSGASSYERY
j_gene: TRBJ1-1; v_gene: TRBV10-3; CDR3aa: AIRSIIGNTEAF
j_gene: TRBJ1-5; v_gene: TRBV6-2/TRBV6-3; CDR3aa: ASAPGVGNQPQH
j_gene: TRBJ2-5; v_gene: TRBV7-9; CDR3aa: ASSLGGREETQY
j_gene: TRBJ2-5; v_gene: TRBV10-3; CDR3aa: AISDRRTEKETQY
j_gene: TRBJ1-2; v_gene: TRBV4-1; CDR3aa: ASSQENYGYT
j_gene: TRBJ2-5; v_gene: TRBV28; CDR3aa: ASSLRGRGTQY
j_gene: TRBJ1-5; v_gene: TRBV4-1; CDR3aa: ASSQDSHQPQH
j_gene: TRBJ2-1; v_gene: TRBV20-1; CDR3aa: SARGGVGYSYNEQF
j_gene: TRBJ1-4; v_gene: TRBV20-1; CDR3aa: SAKPGSTNEKLF
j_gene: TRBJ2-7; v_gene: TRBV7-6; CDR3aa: ASSHRAGGAYEQY
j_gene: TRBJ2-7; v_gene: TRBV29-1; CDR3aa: SVESGPEQY
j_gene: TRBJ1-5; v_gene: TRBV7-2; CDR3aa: ASSLKGAGNQPQH
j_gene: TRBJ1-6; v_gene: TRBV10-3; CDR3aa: AISDTQGGSPLH
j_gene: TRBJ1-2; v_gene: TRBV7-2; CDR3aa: ASKQGLAPGIRDGYT
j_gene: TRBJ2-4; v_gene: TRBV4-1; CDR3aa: ASSQENPAKAKNIQY